One and the same sample provided the 25 T cell receptor beta chains below, sequenced in a study of T-cell memory formation after mild COVID-19. TCRdb independently ran MiXCR on the 5' RACE reads; one entry per CDR3 protein. The sample yields around 410,000 distinct CDR3 sequences, more than 20% seen once. Sequencing was done on a sample of PBMCs or a T cell subset sorted from them (not recorded which). Receptors were obtained from an adult woman who had mild COVID-19 (a few samples of this study predate the infection). Cell type and time point are not known.

This clonotype was detected only a few times. This rearrangement joins TRBV5-1 to TRBJ2-1; 9 positions match TRBD2. V shed 0 bases and J 3 bases; nucleotides not matched to a gene: 4. Germline CDR1 reads SGHRS; CDR2 reads YFSETQ. The CDR3 spans 16 residues. This chain's CDR3 is CASSLGPSGIYNEQFF. In nucleotides, the CDR3 is TGCGCCAGCAGCTTGGGTCCTAGCGGGATCTACAATGAGCAGTTCTTC. The entire variable domain, with the rest obtained from reference TRBV5-1 and TRBJ2-1, is as follows: KAGVTQTPRYLIKTRGQQVTLSCSPISGHRSVSWYQQTPGQGLQFLFEYFSETQRNKGNFPGRFSGRQFSNSRSEMNVSTLELGDSALYLCASSLGPSGIYNEQFFGPGTRLTVL.

This chain joins TRBV7-9 and TRBJ2-7; D is undetermined. The CDR3 totals 12 residues. The V and J ends lost 5 bases and 0 bases respectively, with 5 bases between them. Germline V CDR1 and CDR2: SEHNR, FQNEAQ (reference sequence). CDR3 DNA: TGTGCCAGCAGCACCGTCTCCTACGAGCAGTACTTC. Translated, it gives CASSTVSYEQYF. The full variable domain, completed using reference TRBV7-9 and TRBJ2-7, is DTGVSQNPRHKITKRGQNVTFRCDPISEHNRLYWYRQTLGQGPEFLTYFQNEAQLEKSRLLSDRFSAERPKGSFSTLEIQRTEQGDSAMYLCASSTVSYEQYFGPGTRLTVT.

This clonotype has just a few counts. The chain uses TRBV15 and TRBJ2-1, with D perhaps matching TRBD1 (6 bases). V dropped 1 base and J dropped 8 bases, with 12 bases sitting between them. The CDR3 covers 14 residues. CDR1 LNHNV and CDR2 YYDKDF come from the germline V gene (reference sequence). This CDR3 reads CATSRVQGNDEQFF. As DNA, the CDR3 is TGTGCCACCAGCAGAGTCCAGGGGAACGATGAGCAGTTCTTC. Looking up the rest from reference TRBV15 and TRBJ2-1 gives the full variable domain: DAMVIQNPRYQVTQFGKPVTLSCSQTLNHNVMYWYQQKSSQAPKLLFHYYDKDFNNEADTPDNFQSRRPNTSFCFLDIRSPGLGDTAMYLCATSRVQGNDEQFFGPGTRLTVL.

V usage is TRBV4-1 and J usage is TRBJ2-7, with 7 bases aligning to TRBD1. The CDR3 is 16 amino acids. Germline lookup yields CDR1 MGHRA and CDR2 YSYEKL. The junction had 16 bases not matched to a gene; V was cut back by 4 bases and J by 7 bases. For the CDR3, the DNA is TGCGCCAGCAGCCCCCTCGGTAATGACAGGGTGGGAGAGCAGTACTTC. Amino acids: CASSPLGNDRVGEQYF.

The rearrangement joins TRBV9 to TRBJ2-3, with 8 bases identical to TRBD1. After removal of 0 bases from V and 2 bases from J, the junction contained 2 bases not matched to a gene. CDR1 and CDR2 (germline): SGDLS, YYNGEE. This CDR3 has 15 residues. The CDR3 sequence is CASSVGTGPTDTQYF. As DNA, the CDR3 is TGTGCCAGCAGCGTAGGGACAGGGCCCACAGATACGCAGTATTTT.

The rearrangement links TRBV14 to TRBJ2-5; 7 nucleotides agree with TRBD1. V lost 3 bases to trimming and J lost 2 bases; unmatched junction nucleotides: 3. This CDR3 has 14 amino acids. Germline CDR1 and CDR2: SGHDN and FVKESK. The DNA for the CDR3 is TGTGCCAGCAGCCATAACAGGGGTCAAGAGACCCAGTACTTC. It yields the protein CASSHNRGQETQYF. Full variable domain (missing parts from reference TRBV14 and TRBJ2-5): EAGVTQFPSHSVIEKGQTVTLRCDPISGHDNLYWYRRVMGKEIKFLLHFVKESKQDESGMPNNRFLAERTGGTYSTLKVQPAELEDSGVYFCASSHNRGQETQYFGPGTRLLVL.

The chain recombines TRBV3-1 with TRBJ1-2; D gene uncertain. From germline, CDR1 is LGHDT and CDR2 YNNKEL (reference sequence). The CDR3 spans 14 residues. Trimming cost V 8 bases and J 2 bases, with 15 bases left between them. The CDR3 DNA follows: TGTGCCAGCTTCTCCGGGAAGAGGAACTATGGCTACACCTTC. It translates to CASFSGKRNYGYTF. Based on the CDR3 plus reference TRBV3-1 and TRBJ1-2, the full variable domain is DTAVSQTPKYLVTQMGNDKSIKCEQNLGHDTMYWYKQDSKKFLKIMFSYNNKELIINETVPNRFSPKSPDKAHLNLHINSLELGDSAVYFCASFSGKRNYGYTFGSGTRLTVV.

The rearrangement uses TRBV18 and TRBJ2-5; D not certain. V lost 0 bases and J lost 6, with 8 bases in between. The CDR3 loop spans 13 amino acids. CDR1 and CDR2 from the germline V gene are KGHSH and LQKENI. The CDR3 loop is CASSPPTDKTQYF. The CDR3 DNA follows: TGTGCCAGCTCACCACCGACGGATAAGACCCAGTACTTC.

This clonotype was seen a few times. The chain joins TRBV5-1 to TRBJ1-1, with D possibly TRBD1 on 5 matching bases. Looked up from germline, CDR1 is SGHRS and CDR2 is YFSETQ. V dropped 2 bases and J dropped 1 base, with 12 bases sitting between them. The CDR3 is 15 residues long. The CDR3 sequence: CASSFRDGSNTEAFF. The CDR3, as DNA: TGCGCCAGCAGCTTCAGGGACGGATCGAACACTGAAGCTTTCTTT.

The genes are TRBV19 and TRBJ1-4; D is ambiguous. The V end was cut by 3 bases, the J end by 3 bases, with 14 bases between. This CDR3 is 16 amino acids long. Germline V gene data show CDR1 as LNHDA and CDR2 as SQIVND (reference sequence). The DNA of the CDR3 is TGTGCCAGTAGTATTGACCATGGGTTGGCTAATGAAAAACTGTTTTTT. Translation gives CASSIDHGLANEKLFF.

The V gene is TRBV27, the J gene TRBJ1-1; D gene unclear. Trimming removed 10 bases from V and 0 bases from J, with 15 bases in between. Germline CDR1 and CDR2: MNHEY and SMNVEV (reference sequence). This CDR3 has 14 amino acids. DNA of the CDR3: TGTGCCACCTCTCGGGGTTCCATGAACACTGAAGCTTTCTTT. It encodes CATSRGSMNTEAFF.

This clonotype has only a few counts. The J gene is TRBJ2-1, the V gene TRBV12-5; TRBD2 matches at 10 bases. Germline loops: CDR1 LGHNT, CDR2 FRNRAP. The CDR3 sequence is 16 residues long. The junction had 8 bases not matched to a gene; V was cut back by 5 bases and J by 4 bases. The CDR3 is CASGPPSGSLYNEQFF. Here the CDR3 DNA reads TGTGCTAGTGGTCCTCCTAGCGGGAGTCTTTACAATGAGCAGTTCTTC.

The chain recombines TRBV11-3 with TRBJ2-2, with unresolved D. The CDR3 extends over 12 amino acids. Germline CDR1 is SGHNT and CDR2 is YENEEA. Deletions cut 5 bases from V and 5 bases from J, with 6 bases between. This CDR3 is CASSRKTGELFF. CDR3 sequence (DNA): TGTGCCAGCAGCAGAAAAACCGGGGAGCTGTTTTTT.

A few counts support this clonotype. The chain uses TRBV2 and TRBJ1-2; unclear D gene. The germline gives CDR1 SNHLY, CDR2 FYNNEI. Trimming stripped 1 base from V and 0 bases from J, with 9 bases between. CDR3 length equals 15 residues. CDR3 nucleotide sequence: TGTGCCAGCAGTGAAGAATTGGCTGCTAACTATGGCTACACCTTC. As protein: CASSEELAANYGYTF. Filled out from reference TRBV2 and TRBJ1-2, the complete variable domain reads EPEVTQTPSHQVTQMGQEVILRCVPISNHLYFYWYRQILGQKVEFLVSFYNNEISEKSEIFDDQFSVERPDGSNFTLKIRSTKLEDSAMYFCASSEELAANYGYTFGSGTRLTVV.

The CDR3 region is CATSPTSSNTGELFF. DNA of the CDR3: TGTGCCACCAGCCCGACTAGTTCGAACACCGGGGAGCTGTTTTTT. The gene calls are TRBV24-1 and TRBJ2-2, with a tentative D call TRBD2 (6 bases). Trimming left V 7 bases short and J 0 bases short, with 11 bases between. In germline, CDR1 is KGHDR, CDR2 SFDVKD. The CDR3 extends over 15 amino acids.

Worth noting for this clonotype: This sequence may be a read error, since a much larger clone differs from it by one base. The chain recombines TRBV12-3 or TRBV12-4 with TRBJ2-3; D gene unclear. The CDR3 is 12 amino acids. Between the trimmed V and J ends, which lost 6 bases and 0 bases, there was a span of 4 bases. In DNA, the CDR3 is TGTGCCAGCAGGTTTAGCACAGATACGCAGTATTTT. As protein: CASRFSTDTQYF.

The chain recombines TRBV7-3 with TRBJ2-1; 11 bases fit TRBD2. There are 16 residues in the CDR3. From germline, CDR1 is SGHTA and CDR2 FQGTGA. The V and J ends lost 8 bases and 1 base, in that order; junction bases with no gene match: 7. The chain's CDR3 is CASSTSGSFSYNEQFF. The CDR3 nucleotides are TGTGCCAGCTCAACTAGCGGGAGTTTTTCCTACAATGAGCAGTTCTTC.

V usage is TRBV27 and J usage is TRBJ2-7; D uncertain. The germline V gene encodes CDR1 MNHEY and CDR2 SMNVEV (reference sequence). The CDR3 covers 14 residues. V was shortened by 2 bases and J by 4 bases, with 12 bases between the two germline ends. CDR3 amino acids: CASSLGPWGYEQYF. Here the CDR3 DNA reads TGTGCCAGCAGTTTAGGCCCCTGGGGTTACGAGCAGTACTTC.

This clonotype was seen a few times. CDR3 sequence reads: CASSYGGDRLNEQFF. The CDR3 DNA follows: TGTGCCAGCAGTTACGGGGGGGATCGGCTGAATGAGCAGTTCTTC. The chain recombines TRBV6-2 or TRBV6-3 with TRBJ2-1; 7 bases fit TRBD2. The CDR3 length is 15 residues. J gave up 7 bases and V 2 bases, and 8 bases lay outside the gene matches. The germline gives CDR1 MNHEY, CDR2 SVGEGT.

This clonotype has a handful of counts. The chain joins TRBV11-2 to TRBJ2-3, with no clear D. Between the trimmed V and J ends, which lost 5 bases and 2 bases, there was a span of 17 bases. Germline V gives CDR1 SGHAT, CDR2 FQNNGV. The CDR3 spans 16 residues. Here the CDR3 DNA reads TGTGCCAGCAGCCCCCGTAGTCGCTCTCTCACAGATACGCAGTATTTT. This sequence encodes CASSPRSRSLTDTQYF.

Written as DNA, the CDR3 is TGTGCCACCAGTGACCTCCGGGACAGCCGCAATGAGCAGTTCTTC. Protein: CATSDLRDSRNEQFF. The V gene is TRBV24-1, the J gene TRBJ2-1; 7 nucleotides agree with TRBD1. This CDR3 is built from 15 residues. J gave up 6 bases and V 4 bases, and 8 bases lay outside the gene matches. Germline V gives CDR1 KGHDR, CDR2 SFDVKD.

The V call is TRBV15, the J call TRBJ1-5, with D possibly being TRBD1 (5 bases). The CDR3 runs to 12 residues. Between the trimmed V and J ends, which lost 11 bases and 4 bases, there was a span of 12 bases. Germline V lookup: CDR1 LNHNV, CDR2 YYDKDF (reference sequence). CDR3 nucleotide sequence: TGTGCCGAGGCCAGGGATAATCAGCCCCAGCATTTT. Its protein product is CAEARDNQPQHF. Combining the CDR3 with reference TRBV15 and TRBJ1-5 gives the whole variable domain DAMVIQNPRYQVTQFGKPVTLSCSQTLNHNVMYWYQQKSSQAPKLLFHYYDKDFNNEADTPDNFQSRRPNTSFCFLDIRSPGLGDTAMYLCAEARDNQPQHFGDGTRLSIL.

This clonotype turned up a few times. The chain employs TRBV3-1 and TRBJ2-2; no definite D call. CDR3 size: 11 residues. The ends were cut back, 0 bases at V and 7 bases at J, with 0 bases in the middle. Germline-derived CDR1 and CDR2 are LGHDT and YNNKEL (reference sequence). As DNA, the CDR3 is TGTGCCAGCAGCCAAGACGGGGAGCTGTTTTTT. It encodes CASSQDGELFF.

The chain is built from TRBV20-1 and TRBJ2-3; TRBD2 agrees at 13 bases. CDR3 length: 16 residues. After removal of 0 bases from V and 5 bases from J, the junction contained 5 bases not matched to a gene. Per the germline V gene, CDR1 is DFQATT and CDR2 is SNEGSKA (reference sequence). CDR3 nucleotides: TGCAGTGCTAGAGATACTAGCGGGAGGGCCCAAGATACGCAGTATTTT. It yields the protein CSARDTSGRAQDTQYF.

The V and J genes are TRBV28 and TRBJ2-7; no clear D. CDR3 length: 14 amino acids. Germline-derived CDR1 and CDR2 are MDHEN and SYDVKM. V was pared by 7 bases and J by 2 bases, with 15 bases between. The CDR3 bases are TGTGCCAGCAAAGGAGTACTAACGGCCTACGAGCAGTACTTC. This gives the protein CASKGVLTAYEQYF.